This T cell receptor (beta chain) was sequenced for a study of cytomegalovirus exposure and HLA in healthy donors. General study results and limits: Links to common viral pathogens appeared, in a later analysis, for several of the most significant clusters. Some segments of the V type, notably TRBV6-2 and TRBV6-3, were excluded as indistinguishable.

V lost 1 base and J lost 3, with 6 bases in between. Germline loops: CDR1 MGHDK, CDR2 SYGVNS. The CDR3 runs 13 residues. PCR used 60 Vbeta primers and 13 Jbeta primers. Measured with immunoSEQ multiplex PCR; TCRdb has only the in-frame clones, and not every one. In the table there are some 120,000 clones, 70% to 85% of which are singletons. On this clone itself: Its antigen is currently unknown.

These donors, healthy bone marrow donors, were studied. V and J are TRBV25-1 and TRBJ1-1; a possible D gene is TRBD1 (5 bases). The clonotype originates from a man between 18 and 29 years old in good health and CMV-seropositive. Sequencing was carried out using PBMCs. As DNA, the CDR3 is TGTGCCAGCAGTGAATTAGGGGACACTGAAGCTTTCTTT. Translation gives CASSELGDTEAFF.